Given below is one T cell receptor (beta chain) in context. Antigen unknown. Using quantitative 5'-RACE with molecular barcodes, the authors made TCR beta libraries. TCRdb ran MiXCR on the 5' RACE reads and lists one entry per CDR3 protein. The sample includes about 540,000 distinct CDR3 sequences, approximately 12% of them seen just once. This sample is drawn from a study of CD8 T cells in ankylosing spondylitis. General study findings and limits: According to the report, clones linked to the disease were significantly enriched in matched synovial fluid samples taken from ankylosing spondylitis patients. In ankylosing spondylitis blood, a motif of fewer than 10 highly homologous TCR beta variants appeared characteristic. Reactive arthritis synovial fluid and blood were previously reported to contain some motif variants.

This TCR was sampled from a male donor with ankylosing spondylitis. The sequenced material came from blood, either unsorted or a sorted T cell fraction (not recorded which).

The CDR3 spells CASSLDGDSHYQPQHF. CDR3 bases: TGCGCCAGCAGCTTGGATGGCGACAGCCACTATCAGCCCCAGCATTTT. The chain has TRBV5-1 and TRBJ1-5; D is possibly TRBD1 (5 bases). Germline lookup yields CDR1 SGHRS and CDR2 YFSETQ. This CDR3 is built from 16 residues. The ends were cut back, 0 bases at V and 5 bases at J, with 15 bases in the middle. The full variable domain, in which reference TRBV5-1 and TRBJ1-5 provide the parts outside the CDR3, is KAGVTQTPRYLIKTRGQQVTLSCSPISGHRSVSWYQQTPGQGLQFLFEYFSETQRNKGNFPGRFSGRQFSNSRSEMNVSTLELGDSALYLCASSLDGDSHYQPQHFGDGTRLSIL.